In its sample, the clone carrying this TCR beta chain was seen once. Its antigen remains unknown. This entry comes from a study of healthy donors' naive CD4 and CD8 T cells. Across the study: Donors came from three age groups: 20-25, 40-50 and 60-70 years. The study's findings and limits: Positive CDR3 charge linked to CD4+ cells, negative to CD8+ cells. Naive CD4+ and CD8+ cells reportedly differed in usage of most V and J genes.

Each TCR library used around 0.5 ug of total RNA and a linear amplification protocol. From the reads, TCRdb called clonotypes with MiXCR, one entry per CDR3 protein. This sample has roughly 200,000 distinct CDR3 sequences, with around 80% found just once. The CDR3 runs 13 residues. Germline V gives CDR1 SQVTM, CDR2 ANQGSEA. V was pared by 3 bases and J by 0 bases, with 9 bases between. This TCR came from a pool of human donors in good health; the sample pools cells from several healthy donors. The sample consisted of naive CD4+ and CD8+ T cells sorted from blood, pooled from several donors. V and J are TRBV29-1 and TRBJ2-7; D gene uncertain. CDR3 nucleotide sequence: TGCAGCGTTGAGGGCAGTAGCTCCTACGAGCAGTACTTC. Translation: CSVEGSSSYEQYF.